Listed below are T cell receptor beta chains from one sample, sequenced in a study of blood T cell repertoires in COVID-19. Produced via immunoSEQ multiplex PCR; TCRdb's table is partial and in-frame only. The data show 300,000 or so clones, about 87% seen once. The sequenced material came from peripheral blood. Receptors were obtained from a woman in her forties or fifties who had recovered from COVID-19. Both conserved end residues are part of each CDR3. The D gene is left open where the match is weak. Not all rows give a size; the values are once, few, many and, for expanded clones, a class.

>TRBJ2-2|TRBD2|once|TRBV11-3
CASSLVLGGGRTGELFF
TGTGCCAGCAGCTTAGTTCTCGGGGGGGGCCGCACCGGGGAGCTGTTTTTT
>TRBJ2-7|.|.|TRBV19
CASTMRGRDSDEQYF
TGTGCCAGTACAATGAGGGGTCGGGACTCGGACGAGCAGTACTTC
>TRBJ1-1|.|once|TRBV18
CASSPPGQSMNTEAFF
TGTGCCAGCTCACCCCCAGGACAGAGCATGAACACTGAAGCTTTCTTT
>TRBJ2-5|TRBD2|.|TRBV7-3
CASSLGTSETQYF
TGTGCCAGCAGCCTAGGGACTAGCGAGACCCAGTACTTC
>TRBJ1-6|.|.|TRBV14
CASSQDPGLRLHF
TGTGCCAGCAGCCAAGACCCAGGGCTTCGCCTCCACTTT
>TRBJ2-1|.|.|TRBV15
CATSRDRGIGNEQFF
TGTGCCACCAGCAGAGATCGGGGTATCGGCAATGAGCAGTTCTTC
>TRBJ1-5|.|.|TRBV7-9
CASSLDGFRNQPQHF
TGTGCCAGCAGCTTAGACGGGTTTCGCAATCAGCCCCAGCATTTT
>TRBJ1-5|TRBD1|once|TRBV7-8
CASSLAGYRGFNQPQHF
TGTGCCAGCAGCTTAGCGGGATACAGGGGGTTTAATCAGCCCCAGCATTTT
>TRBJ2-2|TRBD1|.|TRBV7-9
CASSTRGSGELFF
TGTGCCAGCAGCACCAGGGGGTCCGGGGAGCTGTTTTTT
>TRBJ2-6|.|.|TRBV19
CASSIDGGTGANVLTF
TGTGCCAGTAGTATAGATGGGGGGACCGGGGCCAACGTCCTGACTTTC
>TRBJ2-3|.|few|TRBV9
CASSVVGAFSGASTDTQYF
TGTGCCAGCAGCGTAGTCGGGGCGTTTAGCGGAGCTAGCACAGATACGCAGTATTTT
>TRBJ1-2|.|.|TRBV7-2
CASRPREEYGYTF
TGTGCCAGCAGGCCTCGGGAAGAGTATGGCTACACCTTC
>TRBJ1-1|.|.|TRBV4-1
CASSQDRGTEAFF
TGCGCCAGCAGCCAAGATCGGGGTACTGAAGCTTTCTTT
>TRBJ2-3|.|.|TRBV3-1/TRBV3-2
CASSQDWATDTQYF
TGTGCCAGCAGCCAAGATTGGGCCACAGATACGCAGTATTTT
>TRBJ2-7|.|few|TRBV18
CASSPEDSWTYEQYF
TGTGCCAGCTCACCCGAGGACTCCTGGACCTACGAGCAGTACTTC
>TRBJ1-1|.|few|TRBV19
CASSNSWFDTMNTEAFF
TGTGCCAGTAGTAACTCGTGGTTTGACACCATGAACACTGAAGCTTTCTTT
>TRBJ1-6|.|.|TRBV27
CASSLGQLDSPLHF
TGTGCCAGCAGTTTAGGGCAGCTTGATTCACCCCTCCACTTT
>TRBJ2-7|TRBD2|.|TRBV5-1
CASSLGLAVYEQYF
TGCGCCAGCAGCTTGGGACTAGCGGTCTACGAGCAGTACTTC
>TRBJ2-1|.|.|TRBV5-4
CASSLLGAEQFF
TGTGCCAGCAGCTTGCTTGGGGCTGAGCAGTTCTTC
>TRBJ2-5|.|.|TRBV28
CASSESQGSETQYF
TGTGCCAGCAGTGAATCACAGGGCTCAGAGACCCAGTACTTC
>TRBJ1-6|.|.|TRBV3-1/TRBV3-2
CASSQVFSGKVRGPLHF
TGTGCCAGCAGCCAAGTGTTCTCGGGAAAAGTACGCGGACCCCTCCACTTT
>TRBJ2-7|TRBD2|.|TRBV6-4
CASGPKGTSGVSGEQYF
TGTGCCAGCGGCCCCAAAGGGACTAGTGGGGTATCAGGAGAGCAGTACTTC
>TRBJ2-3|TRBD2|.|TRBV7-2
CASSPELAGGGDTQYF
TGTGCCAGCAGCCCAGAACTAGCGGGAGGGGGAGATACGCAGTATTTT
>TRBJ2-7|.|.|TRBV5-6
CASSPAGYEQYF
TGTGCCAGCAGCCCCGCAGGCTACGAGCAGTACTTC
>TRBJ2-5|TRBD1|.|TRBV19
CASSMGQQETQYF
TGTGCCAGTAGTATGGGACAGCAAGAGACCCAGTACTTC
>TRBJ2-7|TRBD2|.|TRBV9
CASSLPPRTSGGAYEQYF
TGTGCCAGCAGCCTCCCCCCCCGTACTAGCGGGGGGGCCTACGAGCAGTACTTC
>TRBJ2-1|TRBD2|once|TRBV3-1/TRBV3-2
CASSQGPASGRVNRVQFF
TGTGCCAGCAGCCAAGGTCCGGCTAGCGGGAGGGTTAATAGGGTGCAGTTCTTC
>TRBJ2-1|.|.|TRBV6-5
CASRTGGPNEQFF
TGTGCCAGCAGGACCGGGGGGCCGAATGAGCAGTTCTTC
>TRBJ2-7|TRBD2|.|TRBV18
CASSPGLAGAAGEQYF
TGTGCCAGCTCACCGGGACTAGCGGGAGCGGCGGGCGAGCAGTACTTC
>TRBJ1-2|.|.|TRBV9
CASSVGQLNYGYTF
TGTGCCAGCAGCGTAGGACAGCTTAACTATGGCTACACCTTC
>TRBJ2-3|TRBD2|.|TRBV7-3
CASSLGLPSTDTQYF
TGTGCCAGCAGCTTGGGACTACCTAGCACAGATACGCAGTATTTT
>TRBJ1-3|TRBD1|.|TRBV11-2
CASSSDRERWNTIYF
TGTGCCAGCAGCTCAGACAGGGAAAGGTGGAACACCATATATTTT
>TRBJ2-7|.|.|TRBV6-2/TRBV6-3
CASSFSSYEQYF
TGTGCCAGCAGTTTCTCCAGCTACGAGCAGTACTTC
>TRBJ2-3|.|.|TRBV30
CAWSGGGTQYF
TGTGCCTGGAGTGGTGGGGGCACGCAGTATTTT
>TRBJ2-6|TRBD1|.|TRBV10-2
CASSVGRGPSGANVLTF
TGCGCCAGCAGTGTTGGCAGGGGGCCCTCTGGGGCCAACGTCCTGACTTTC